The rows below give T cell receptor beta chains drawn from one sample of a study of Ad26.COV2.S vaccination and SARS-CoV-2 variants. This table comes from immunoSEQ multiplex PCR, and its TCRdb copy is limited to in-frame clones, with some not included. The profile shows about 400,000 clones, approximately 90% of them singletons. The material was peripheral blood, obtained in a trial of Ad26.COV2.S vaccine versus placebo. The source of these receptors is a person between 18 and 65 years old who received the Ad26.COV2.S COVID-19 vaccine or a placebo. The CDR3 runs from the conserved cysteine through the conserved F or W. The D gene is left open where the match is weak. Clone size is stated in some rows and not others, as once, few, many or a class when expanded.

>NA|15|TRBV7-3|NA|TRBJ2-6
TGTGCCAGCAGCCAAACAGGGTACGGGGCCAACGTCCTGACTTTC
CASSQTGYGANVLTF
>TRBD2|15|TRBV4-1|NA|TRBJ2-7
TGCGCCAGCAGCCAAGAGCCCCTAGCGGGCCACGAGCAGTACTTC
CASSQEPLAGHEQYF
>TRBD2|17|TRBV6-7|NA|TRBJ2-7
TGTGCCAGCAGTTACCGCGGACTAGCGGGAGCGACCTACGAGCAGTACTTC
CASSYRGLAGATYEQYF
>NA|15|TRBV7-9|many|TRBJ2-2
TGTGCCAGCAGCTTCGTGCGGGATAGCACCGGGGAGCTGTTTTTT
CASSFVRDSTGELFF
>NA|14|TRBV5-1|NA|TRBJ2-7
TGCGCCAGCAGCACCCGGGGTTTCACCTACGAGCAGTACTTC
CASSTRGFTYEQYF
>NA|15|TRBV6-5|NA|TRBJ1-5
TGTGCCAGCAGTTCGTTTAAAGGGAGCAATCAGCCCCAGCATTTT
CASSSFKGSNQPQHF
>NA|16|TRBV18|NA|TRBJ1-1
TGTGCCAGCTCACCAGAACCGGGCGTGGGGCGGGCTGAAGCTTTCTTT
CASSPEPGVGRAEAFF
>TRBD2|15|TRBV2|NA|TRBJ2-3
TGTGCCAGCAGTGAACCTAGCGGCGGTTTGGCTACGCAGTATTTT
CASSEPSGGLATQYF
>NA|13|TRBV19|NA|TRBJ2-1
TGTGCCAGTAGTACGCTAGCAGTCAATGAGCAGTTCTTC
CASSTLAVNEQFF
>TRBD1|13|TRBV7-2|NA|TRBJ1-1
TGTGCCAGCAACCAGGGGGTACGGACTGAAGCTTTCTTT
CASNQGVRTEAFF
>NA|12|TRBV28|NA|TRBJ1-2
TGTGCCAGCACCCATCGGGACTATGGCTACACCTTC
CASTHRDYGYTF
>TRBD1|14|TRBV2|NA|TRBJ2-7
TGTGCCAGCAGTGAAATGACAGGGTTGATCGAGCAGTACTTC
CASSEMTGLIEQYF
>TRBD2|18|TRBV10-3|NA|TRBJ2-1
TGTGCCATCAGTGAGTCAACTAGCGGGAGGGATTATCTGAATGAGCAGTTCTTC
CAISESTSGRDYLNEQFF
>NA|15|TRBV2|once|TRBJ1-2
TGTGCCAGCAGCACCTTTTCAGGGATTTCCTATGGCTACACCTTC
CASSTFSGISYGYTF
>TRBD1|14|TRBV6-1|NA|TRBJ1-4
TGTGCCAGCAGTGAGCAGGGGGCGGCTGAAAAACTGTTTTTT
CASSEQGAAEKLFF
>NA|12|TRBV30|NA|TRBJ1-4
TGTGCCTGGAATGGTGGGGTAGGGAAACTGTTTTTT
CAWNGGVGKLFF
>NA|14|TRBV6-5|NA|TRBJ2-5
TGTGCCAGCAGTTACTCGTCTGGGACAGAGACCCAGTACTTC
CASSYSSGTETQYF
>TRBD1|13|TRBV28|NA|TRBJ2-7
TGTGCCAGCAGCCCTTACGCGGACAGGGGACAGTACTTC
CASSPYADRGQYF
>TRBD2|16|TRBV5-1|once|TRBJ2-1
TGCGCCAGCAGCCCGGGCGGGGGGAGCCACTACAATGAGCAGTTCTTC
CASSPGGGSHYNEQFF
>TRBD2|15|TRBV7-2|NA|TRBJ2-3
TGTGCCAGCAGTTTAACGGGACTAGAGACAGATACGCAGTATTTT
CASSLTGLETDTQYF
>NA|10|TRBV20-1|NA|TRBJ2-1
TGCAGTGTTTGGTACGGGAAGGAGTTCTTC
CSVWYGKEFF
>TRBD1|13|TRBV5-1|NA|TRBJ1-5
TGCGCCAGCAGCCCCCAGGGGGAACGGCCCCAGCATTTT
CASSPQGERPQHF
>NA|15|TRBV4-2|NA|TRBJ1-6
TGTGCCAGCAGCCAAATTGGGGCAGGCGATTCACCCCTCCACTTT
CASSQIGAGDSPLHF
>NA|17|TRBV5-6|NA|TRBJ1-3
TGTGCCAGCAGCTTGAGCCGACGGCGCGACTCTGGAAACACCATATATTTT
CASSLSRRRDSGNTIYF
>NA|16|TRBV7-7|NA|TRBJ1-4
TGTGCCAGCAGCTCCCACCACAGGAGTCCTAATGAAAAACTGTTTTTT
CASSSHHRSPNEKLFF
>TRBD2|19|TRBV27|NA|TRBJ2-7
TGTGCCAGCAGTTTATTCGGGACTAGCGGAACCCGAAGGGCCTACGAGCAGTACTTC
CASSLFGTSGTRRAYEQYF
>NA|14|TRBV6-2/TRBV6-3|once|TRBJ1-5
TGTGCCAGCAGTCAGGACGGCAGCAATCAGCCCCAGCATTTT
CASSQDGSNQPQHF
>TRBD2|15|TRBV7-6|once|TRBJ2-1
TGTGCCAGCAGCCCCAAAGCGGGAGGGCCTCGGGAGCAGTTCTTC
CASSPKAGGPREQFF
>TRBD1|17|TRBV5-1|NA|TRBJ2-3
TGCGCCAGCAGCGCTCTTCTACAGGGGGCCTCCACAGATACGCAGTATTTT
CASSALLQGASTDTQYF
>NA|12|TRBV19|NA|TRBJ1-2
TGTGCCAGTAGTGAGGCGGCCTATGGCTACACCTTC
CASSEAAYGYTF
>NA|14|TRBV7-2|NA|TRBJ2-5
TGTGCCAGCAGCCCGACAGGGAGGGCAGAGACCCAGTACTTC
CASSPTGRAETQYF